This entry lists 32 T cell receptor beta chains sequenced from one sample in a study of control samples from healthy donors and cancer patients. Generated by immunoSEQ multiplex PCR, the TCRdb table keeps only in-frame clones and is missing some. The sample has 85,000 to 100,000 clones; approximately 93% are singletons. Material: blood. The receptors stem from a man aged 18 to 29 in good health.

This clone was counted between two and nine times. The rearrangement uses TRBV6-5 and TRBJ1-1; D gene ambiguous. The CDR3 has 15 amino acids. V was shortened by 6 bases and J by 5 bases, with 19 bases between the two germline ends. CDR1 is MNHEY, CDR2 SVGAGI, per germline. This CDR3 is CASRWAVSLSTEAFF. CDR3 bases: TGTGCCAGCAGGTGGGCCGTTAGTTTGTCTACTGAAGCTTTCTTT.

The rearrangement uses TRBV3-1 (or the pseudogene TRBV3-2) and TRBJ1-1; no clear D. V lost 0 bases and J lost 4, with 12 bases in between. The germline V gene has CDR1 LGHDT and CDR2 YNNKEL (reference sequence). The CDR3 loop spans 15 amino acids. The CDR3 DNA reads as TGTGCCAGCAGCCAAGATTCGGGCTCGGGCACTGAAGCTTTCTTT. It translates to CASSQDSGSGTEAFF.

This clone was picked up a small number of times. V is TRBV7-9 and J is TRBJ1-3; a weak D match, TRBD1 (6 bases). CDR1 SEHNR and CDR2 FQNEAQ come from the germline V gene (reference sequence). V was shortened by 1 base and J by 2 bases, with 9 bases between the two germline ends. The CDR3 runs 15 residues. Here the CDR3 DNA reads TGTGCCAGCAGCTTAGGAGGGGGAGCTGGAAACACCATATATTTT. Translating it yields CASSLGGGAGNTIYF.

The rearrangement joins TRBV30 to TRBJ1-6, with D unclear. The V gene lost 3 bases and the J gene lost 0 bases, with 6 bases spanning the gap. Germline CDR1 reads GTSNPN; CDR2 reads SVGIG (reference sequence). The CDR3 has 14 amino acids. The CDR3 bases are TGTGCCTGGAGACTGAGCTCCTATAATTCACCCCTCCACTTT. Its protein product is CAWRLSSYNSPLHF.

The CDR3 nucleotides read TGTGCCAGCACCGCCCTCAGGGAGTTGGGGAATTCACCCCTCCACTTT. Its translation: CASTALRELGNSPLHF. The chain couples TRBV11-2 to TRBJ1-6; D may be TRBD1 (5 bases). The CDR3 has 16 residues. Trimming took 7 bases from V and 7 from J, leaving 20 bases between them. Germline V gives CDR1 SGHAT, CDR2 FQNNGV.

The chain is built from TRBV5-6 and TRBJ1-2; the D is unclear. The CDR3 is 11 residues long. The V end was cut by 4 bases, the J end by 5 bases, with 6 bases between. The germline CDR1 and CDR2 sequences are SGHDT and YYEEEE. CDR3 sequence (DNA): TGTGCCAGCAGCAGCAGGTATGGCTACACCTTC. Its protein is CASSSRYGYTF.

The chain recombines TRBV15 with TRBJ2-1, with a weak D call TRBD2 (7 bases). The CDR3 is made up of 16 amino acids. With 0 bases removed from V and 5 bases from J, the gap between germline ends came to 14 bases. CDR1 is LNHNV and CDR2 is YYDKDF in the germline V gene (reference sequence). The DNA for the CDR3 is TGTGCCACCAGCAGAGATAGGGGGGGATGGCACAATGAGCAGTTCTTC. Protein product: CATSRDRGGWHNEQFF.

V gene TRBV6-5 combines with J gene TRBJ2-7; D remains unclear. The CDR3 is made up of 10 amino acids. With 6 bases removed from V and 3 bases from J, the gap between germline ends came to 3 bases. Germline CDR1 MNHEY, CDR2 SVGAGI. The CDR3 sequence is CASRGYEQYF. The CDR3 coding sequence is TGTGCCAGCAGGGGCTACGAGCAGTACTTC.

This clone was seen only once. The genes are TRBV6-5 and TRBJ1-1, with D uncertain. The V end was cut by 2 bases, the J end by 1 base, with 5 bases between. CDR3 length: 13 amino acids. The germline gives CDR1 MNHEY, CDR2 SVGAGI. The CDR3 protein is CASSYNRNTEAFF. The CDR3 nucleotides are TGTGCCAGCAGTTACAACCGGAACACTGAAGCTTTCTTT.

CDR3 amino acids: CASSLGQGGAEAFF. CDR3 DNA: TGTGCCAGCAGCTTGGGACAGGGAGGGGCCGAAGCTTTCTTT. V is TRBV5-4 and J is TRBJ1-1; TRBD1 matches at 7 bases. CDR1 is SGHNT, CDR2 YYREEE, per germline (reference sequence). The V gene end was trimmed by 0 bases and the J gene end by 8 bases; junction bases not matched to a gene: 7. The CDR3 sequence is 14 residues long.

This chain joins TRBV5-1 and TRBJ2-3; TRBD2 aligns across 16 bases. Germline CDR1 and CDR2: SGHRS and YFSETQ. V shed 3 bases, J shed 2 bases, and the junction held 6 bases outside the gene matches. The CDR3 extends over 18 amino acids. This chain's CDR3 is CASSYSGTSGRATDTQYF. Here the CDR3 DNA reads TGCGCCAGCAGCTACTCCGGGACTAGCGGGAGGGCCACAGATACGCAGTATTTT.

A remark on this clone: An end of the junction does not agree with germline; a read error may underlie this. V is TRBV28 and J is TRBJ1-2, with D perhaps TRBD1 (5 bases). The germline V gene has CDR1 MDHEN and CDR2 SYDVKM. The CDR3 has 10 residues. In DNA, the CDR3 is TGTGCCAGCAGTTTAAACAGGTTGGTCTTC. This translates into CASSLNRLVF.

The chain carries TRBV3-1 (or the pseudogene TRBV3-2) and TRBJ2-7, with 7 bases that match TRBD1. There are 14 residues in the CDR3. Germline-derived CDR1 and CDR2 are LGHDT and YNNKEL (reference sequence). V lost 4 bases, J lost 4 bases, and 7 bases stayed unmatched. This chain's CDR3 is CASSRGTVTYEQYF. CDR3 DNA: TGTGCCAGCAGCCGGGGGACAGTCACTTACGAGCAGTACTTC.

The V call is TRBV7-2, the J call TRBJ2-1, with D perhaps matching TRBD1 or TRBD2 (6 bases each). The CDR3 spans 15 residues. The germline CDR1 and CDR2 sequences are SGHTA and FQGNSA. V was shortened by 5 bases and J by 6 bases, with 17 bases between the two germline ends. The CDR3 here is CASSPDLKGGNEQFF. Written as DNA, the CDR3 is TGTGCCAGCAGCCCGGACCTTAAGGGGGGCAATGAGCAGTTCTTC.

The chain has TRBV5-3 and TRBJ2-1; 7 bases align to TRBD2. TRBV5-3 is given ORF status, its function remaining uncertain. The CDR3 runs to 16 residues. V lost 4 bases to trimming and J lost 3 bases; unmatched junction nucleotides: 10. In DNA form, the CDR3 reads TGTGCCAGAAGCCCTCCTGTAGCGGGTAGCTACAATGAGCAGTTCTTC. Translation: CARSPPVAGSYNEQFF.

The chain joins TRBV7-2 to TRBJ1-3; a weak D match, TRBD1 (5 bases). CDR1 SGHTA and CDR2 FQGNSA come from the germline V gene. V lost 3 bases to trimming and J lost 2 bases, with 11 bases between them. This CDR3 region has 15 residues. CDR3 region: CASSLGGGAGNTIYF. As DNA, the CDR3 is TGTGCCAGCAGCTTGGGTGGGGGGGCTGGAAACACCATATATTTT.

This chain uses TRBV27 with TRBJ1-4; D is ambiguous. V lost 5 bases and J 4 bases, leaving 11 bases between the germline ends. Germline V gene lookup returns CDR1 MNHEY and CDR2 SMNVEV (reference sequence). The CDR3 spans 14 residues. In DNA, the CDR3 is TGTGCCAGCAGTCCTGGACGGAGTAATGAAAAACTGTTTTTT. It is translated as CASSPGRSNEKLFF.

The CDR3 DNA is TGTGCCAGCTCACCCGGACAGGGTCATGAGCAGTACTTC. Translated: CASSPGQGHEQYF. This chain links TRBV18 with TRBJ2-7; 8 bases are a match to TRBD1. Trimming took 3 bases from V and 7 from J; bases not matched to a gene: 5. Germline CDR1 KGHSH, CDR2 LQKENI. The CDR3 length is 13 residues.

Written as DNA, the CDR3 is TGCGCCAGCAGCTTGGGAGTGACAGGGGGCGGCGGCACAGATACGCAGTATTTT. Its protein product is CASSLGVTGGGGTDTQYF. The chain is built from TRBV5-1 and TRBJ2-3, with TRBD1 identical over 10 bases. From germline, CDR1 is SGHRS and CDR2 YFSETQ. With 0 bases clipped from V and 1 base from J, the junction kept 8 bases outside the gene matches. The CDR3 spans 18 residues.

Sample share makes this clone medium-sized. V and J are TRBV7-2 and TRBJ2-3; D possibly corresponds to TRBD2 (5 bases). Germline CDR1 and CDR2: SGHTA and FQGNSA. The CDR3 length is 14 residues. V was clipped by 1 base and J by 3 bases, with 8 bases between them. The CDR3 DNA follows: TGTGCCAGCAGCTTAGATCGGGGAACAGATACGCAGTATTTT. Its translation: CASSLDRGTDTQYF.

V gene TRBV7-8 combines with J gene TRBJ1-2, with D uncertain. V was trimmed by 1 base and J by 4 bases, leaving 16 bases between them. CDR3 length: 16 amino acids. Germline V gene sequence: CDR1 SGHVS, CDR2 FQNEAQ. The chain's CDR3 is CASSLGRSGRPYGYTF. In DNA form, the CDR3 reads TGTGCCAGCAGCTTAGGTCGCTCTGGACGGCCCTATGGCTACACCTTC.

This clone came up once. One end of the junction fails to match germline, which may point to a read error. The chain couples TRBV7-7 to TRBJ2-3, with D tentatively TRBD2 (6 bases). Per the germline V gene, CDR1 is SSHAT and CDR2 is FNYEAQ (reference sequence). The CDR3 runs to 16 residues. The CDR3 DNA reads TGTGCTAGCAGCTTAGGGCGGGGAGTTAGCACAGATACGCAGTATTTT. This codes for CASSLGRGVSTDTQYF.

CDR3 region: CASSLVLAGGADTQYF. CDR3 DNA: TGTGCCAGCAGCTTGGTGCTAGCGGGAGGAGCAGATACGCAGTATTTT. V and J are TRBV5-6 and TRBJ2-3, with 11 positions matching TRBD2. V lost 0 bases and J lost 4; bases outside the gene matches: 4. The CDR3 has 16 amino acids. Germline lookup yields CDR1 SGHDT and CDR2 YYEEEE.

The chain has TRBV4-3 and TRBJ1-1; no clear D. The length of the CDR3 is 13 residues. CDR1 is LGHNA and CDR2 is YSLEER in the germline V gene. The V end lost 1 base, the J end lost 8 bases, and 11 bases lay between the germline ends. The CDR3 DNA sequence: TGCGCCAGCAGCCAAGTAGTTTTAGGGGAAGCTTTCTTT. Translating gives CASSQVVLGEAFF.

V is TRBV5-1 and J is TRBJ1-1, with 7 bases fitting TRBD1. Germline V gene data show CDR1 as SGHRS and CDR2 as YFSETQ. The CDR3 has 17 amino acids. J lost 4 bases, V lost 3 bases, and 15 bases had no gene match. As DNA, the CDR3 is TGCGCCAGCAGCTCTGACAACCAGACAGGGTCTACCACTGAAGCTTTCTTT. Residues: CASSSDNQTGSTTEAFF.

Here the CDR3 DNA reads TGTGCCAGCAGCCAAACTGAACGGGCGGGAGGGCCAGGGTCCTACGAGCAGTACTTC. It translates to CASSQTERAGGPGSYEQYF. This chain connects TRBV3-1 (or the pseudogene TRBV3-2) to TRBJ2-7; 9 bases line up with TRBD2. V trimming: 2 bases; J trimming: 1 base; junction bases outside the gene matches: 15. The CDR3 contains 19 residues. The germline CDR1 and CDR2 sequences are LGHDT and YNNKEL (reference sequence).

The rearrangement uses TRBV28 and TRBJ1-5; D possibly corresponds to TRBD1 (5 bases). The V end was cut by 5 bases, the J end by 3 bases, with 17 bases between. Germline CDR1 MDHEN, CDR2 SYDVKM. This CDR3 is 16 amino acids long. CDR3 residues: CASSLLGQGDNQPQHF. The CDR3 nucleotides are TGTGCCAGCAGTCTTCTAGGGCAGGGAGACAATCAGCCCCAGCATTTT.

The chain combines TRBV18 with TRBJ1-1; 7 nucleotides align to TRBD1. The V segment lost 6 bases and the J segment 0 bases; nucleotides outside the gene matches: 10. CDR1 and CDR2 from the germline V gene are KGHSH and LQKENI. The CDR3 extends over 16 amino acids. The CDR3 sequence: CASSLGGTAVNTEAFF. The CDR3 nucleotides read TGTGCCAGCTCCCTTGGGGGGACAGCTGTGAACACTGAAGCTTTCTTT.

The chain employs TRBV9 and TRBJ2-1; D gene unclear. Trimming removed 1 base from V and 9 bases from J, with 11 bases in between. Germline-derived CDR1 and CDR2 are SGDLS and YYNGEE. CDR3 size: 13 residues. The CDR3 loop is CASSVRSRGEQFF. For the CDR3, the DNA is TGTGCCAGCAGCGTAAGGAGTCGCGGTGAGCAGTTCTTC.

The chain recombines TRBV25-1 with TRBJ1-2; D uncertain. The CDR3 is made up of 12 amino acids. The germline V gene encodes CDR1 MGHDK and CDR2 SYGVNS. V lost 2 bases to trimming and J lost 8 bases, with 9 bases between them. The DNA of the CDR3 is TGTGCCAGCAGTGAAGGCAGGAGAGGCTACACCTTC. Translating it yields CASSEGRRGYTF.

This clone was observed a single time. J is TRBJ1-2 and V is TRBV27, with D perhaps matching TRBD1 (5 bases). V gave up 2 bases and J gave up 4 bases, with 11 bases separating them. The germline V gene has CDR1 MNHEY and CDR2 SMNVEV (reference sequence). This CDR3 is built from 14 residues. The CDR3 is CASSLAGGTYGYTF. In DNA, the CDR3 is TGTGCCAGCAGTTTAGCCGGGGGGACCTATGGCTACACCTTC.

The gene calls are TRBV5-1 and TRBJ1-1; D gene uncertain. CDR1 is SGHRS, CDR2 YFSETQ, per germline. With 5 bases removed from V and 1 base from J, the gap between germline ends came to 9 bases. CDR3 length: 13 residues. CDR3 in DNA: TGCGCCAGCAGTATTACAGAGAACACTGAAGCTTTCTTT. As protein: CASSITENTEAFF. Drawing the rest from reference TRBV5-1 and TRBJ1-1, the complete variable domain is KAGVTQTPRYLIKTRGQQVTLSCSPISGHRSVSWYQQTPGQGLQFLFEYFSETQRNKGNFPGRFSGRQFSNSRSEMNVSTLELGDSALYLCASSITENTEAFFGQGTRLTVV.